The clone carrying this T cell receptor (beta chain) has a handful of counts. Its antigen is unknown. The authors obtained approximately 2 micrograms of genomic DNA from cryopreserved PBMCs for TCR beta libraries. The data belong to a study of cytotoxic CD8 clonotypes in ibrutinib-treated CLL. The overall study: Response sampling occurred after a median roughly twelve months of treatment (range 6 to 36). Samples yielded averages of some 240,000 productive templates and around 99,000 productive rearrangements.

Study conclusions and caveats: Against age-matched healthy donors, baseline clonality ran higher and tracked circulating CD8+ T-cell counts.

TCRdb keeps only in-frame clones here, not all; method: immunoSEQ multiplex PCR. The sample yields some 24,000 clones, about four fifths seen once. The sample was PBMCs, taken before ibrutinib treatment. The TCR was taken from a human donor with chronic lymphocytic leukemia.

The CDR3, as DNA: TGTGCCAGCAGTAGGGGCCGGGACAGAAATCAGCCCCAGCATTTT. Its protein is CASSRGRDRNQPQHF. The chain couples TRBV6-5 to TRBJ1-5; 7 nucleotides align to TRBD1. The CDR3 spans 15 residues. Germline CDR1 MNHEY, CDR2 SVGAGI. Unmatched junction bases numbered 8, after V lost 5 bases and J lost 4 bases.